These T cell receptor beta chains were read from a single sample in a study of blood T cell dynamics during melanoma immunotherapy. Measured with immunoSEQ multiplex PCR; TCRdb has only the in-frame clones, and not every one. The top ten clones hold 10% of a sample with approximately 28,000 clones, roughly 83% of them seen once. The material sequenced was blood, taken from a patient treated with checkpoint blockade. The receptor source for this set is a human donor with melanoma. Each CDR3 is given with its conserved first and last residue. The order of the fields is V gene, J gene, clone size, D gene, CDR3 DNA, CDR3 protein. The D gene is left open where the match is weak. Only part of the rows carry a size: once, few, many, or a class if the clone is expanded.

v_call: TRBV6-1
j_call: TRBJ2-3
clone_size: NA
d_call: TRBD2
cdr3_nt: TGTGCCAGCAGTGAAGTAGCGGGGGGGCAGGATACGCAGTATTTT
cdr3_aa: CASSEVAGGQDTQYF

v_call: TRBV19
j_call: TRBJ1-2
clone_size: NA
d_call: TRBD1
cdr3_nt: TGTGCCAGTAGTCCCGGGACAGGGAACTATGGCTACACCTTC
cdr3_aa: CASSPGTGNYGYTF

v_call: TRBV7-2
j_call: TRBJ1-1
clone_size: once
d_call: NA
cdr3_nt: TGTGCCAGCAGCTTACTCCAGGGCCTTCCCGAAGCTTTCTTT
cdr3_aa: CASSLLQGLPEAFF

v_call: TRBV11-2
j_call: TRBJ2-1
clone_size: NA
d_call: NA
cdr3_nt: TGTGCCAGCAGCTTAGATTTATGGCAGGGCTCCTACAATGAGCAGTTCTTC
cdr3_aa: CASSLDLWQGSYNEQFF

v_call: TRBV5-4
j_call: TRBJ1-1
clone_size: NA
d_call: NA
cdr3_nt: TGTGCCAGCAGCCTCCCGGGGCCCTGGGACACTGAAGCTTTCTTT
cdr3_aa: CASSLPGPWDTEAFF

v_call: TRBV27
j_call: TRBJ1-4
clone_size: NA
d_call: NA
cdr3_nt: TGTGCCAGCAGTTTATTAGGGAAGCGTAATGAAAAACTGTTTTTT
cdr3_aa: CASSLLGKRNEKLFF

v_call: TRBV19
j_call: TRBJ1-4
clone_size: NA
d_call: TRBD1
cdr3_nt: TGTGCCAGTAGTCACCCGGGACAGCCTAATGAAAAACTGTTTTTT
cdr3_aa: CASSHPGQPNEKLFF

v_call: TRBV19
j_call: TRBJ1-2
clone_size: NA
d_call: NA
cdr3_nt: TGTGCCAGTAGTGCTTACGACTATGGCTACACCTTC
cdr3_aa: CASSAYDYGYTF

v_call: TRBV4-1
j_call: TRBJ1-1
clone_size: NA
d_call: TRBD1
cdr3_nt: TGCGCCAGCAGCCAGGGGGACAGCTGGAACACTGAAGCTTTCTTT
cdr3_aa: CASSQGDSWNTEAFF

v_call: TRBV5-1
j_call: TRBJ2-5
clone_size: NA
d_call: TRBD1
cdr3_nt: TGCGCCAGCAGCATAGGACAGGGGGCTCAAGAGACCCAGTACTTC
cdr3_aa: CASSIGQGAQETQYF

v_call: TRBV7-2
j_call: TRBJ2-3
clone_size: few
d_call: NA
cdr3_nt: TGTGCCAGCAGCTTAGCACTCCGACCAGATACGCAGTATTTT
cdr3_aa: CASSLALRPDTQYF

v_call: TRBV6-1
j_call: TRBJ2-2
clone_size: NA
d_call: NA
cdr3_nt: TGTGCCAGCAGTCCGGGACATAACACCGGGGAGCTGTTTTTT
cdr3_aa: CASSPGHNTGELFF

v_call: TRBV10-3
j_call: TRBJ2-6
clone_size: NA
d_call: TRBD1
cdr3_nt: TGTGCCATCAGCCCCGTGGACAGGAGCTCTGGGGCCAACGTCCTGACTTTC
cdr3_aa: CAISPVDRSSGANVLTF

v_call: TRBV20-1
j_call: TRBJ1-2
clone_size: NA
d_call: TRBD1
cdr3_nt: TGCAGTGCTACACAGGGGAATGGCTACACCTTC
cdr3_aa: CSATQGNGYTF

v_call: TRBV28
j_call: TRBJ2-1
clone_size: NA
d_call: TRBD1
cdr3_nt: TGTGCCAGCAGTGCCCCTCGGGGACAGAAGTACAATGAGCAGTTCTTC
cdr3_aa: CASSAPRGQKYNEQFF

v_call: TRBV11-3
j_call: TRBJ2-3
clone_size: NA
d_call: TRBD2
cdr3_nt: TGTGCCAGCAGCCCGGGACTAGCGGGGGTTGGAGATACGCAGTATTTT
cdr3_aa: CASSPGLAGVGDTQYF

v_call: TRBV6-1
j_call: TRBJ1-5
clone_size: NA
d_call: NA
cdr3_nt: TGTGCCAGCAGTGGGACCCTCTACAATCAGCCCCAGCATTTT
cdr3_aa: CASSGTLYNQPQHF

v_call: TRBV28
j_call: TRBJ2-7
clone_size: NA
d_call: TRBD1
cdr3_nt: TGTGCCAGCAGTCTCCAGGACAGGGGCCACGAGCAGTACTTC
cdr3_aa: CASSLQDRGHEQYF